These T cell receptor beta chains were read from a single sample in a study of blood T cell repertoires in COVID-19. Libraries were prepared by immunoSEQ multiplex PCR; TCRdb keeps only in-frame clonotypes and omits some of them. Of about 180,000 clones listed, over 75% are singletons. The material sequenced was peripheral blood. These receptors were collected from a woman in her sixties or seventies with acute or convalescent COVID-19. Each CDR3 is given with its conserved first and last residue. D genes are given only for firm matches. Only some rows state a clone size, as once, few, many or a class for expanded clones.

j_call	clone_size	v_call	d_call	cdr3_aa	cdr3_nt
TRBJ2-1	NA	TRBV20-1	TRBD2	CSASTSGTYNEQFF	TGCAGTGCCAGTACAAGCGGGACCTACAATGAGCAGTTCTTC
TRBJ2-3	NA	TRBV5-1	TRBD1	CASSFGTGTGKSDTQYF	TGCGCCAGCAGCTTCGGTACCGGGACAGGGAAATCAGATACGCAGTATTTT
TRBJ2-3	NA	TRBV14	TRBD2	CASSLLAGATQYF	TGTGCCAGCAGCCTGCTAGCGGGAGCAACGCAGTATTTT
TRBJ1-3	few	TRBV30	TRBD1	CAWSAWTGSGNTIYF	TGTGCCTGGAGTGCCTGGACAGGGTCTGGAAACACCATATATTTT
TRBJ2-3	few	TRBV7-8	NA	CASSPTRTPGGDTQYF	TGTGCCAGCAGCCCTACCCGGACTCCGGGCGGGGATACGCAGTATTTT
TRBJ2-2	NA	TRBV7-2	NA	CASSLHGRGTGGELFF	TGTGCCAGCAGCTTACATGGCCGTGGTACGGGCGGGGAGCTGTTTTTT
TRBJ1-4	NA	TRBV27	TRBD1	CASSLIRDRVEKLFF	TGTGCCAGCAGTTTAATCCGGGACAGGGTAGAAAAACTGTTTTTT
TRBJ1-1	NA	TRBV12-3/TRBV12-4	NA	CASRLRGGTEAFF	TGTGCCAGCAGGCTTCGCGGGGGCACTGAAGCTTTCTTT
TRBJ2-1	once	TRBV12-5	NA	CASGLGSEQFF	TGTGCTAGTGGTTTGGGCAGTGAGCAGTTCTTC
TRBJ2-3	NA	TRBV20-1	TRBD2	CSASLIGTSGVSGTDTQYF	TGCAGTGCTAGTTTAATCGGGACTAGCGGGGTTAGCGGCACAGATACGCAGTATTTT
TRBJ2-2	NA	TRBV21-1	NA	CASSKWMGGRAGGELFF	TGTGCCAGCAGCAAATGGATGGGCGGGAGGGCCGGTGGGGAGCTGTTTTTT
TRBJ1-1	NA	TRBV7-3	TRBD1	CASSLTGVNTEAFF	TGTGCCAGCAGCTTGACAGGGGTAAACACTGAAGCTTTCTTT
TRBJ1-2	once	TRBV19	TRBD1	CASSIWIGGAPWSGYTF	TGTGCCAGTAGTATATGGATAGGGGGCGCCCCGTGGAGTGGCTACACCTTC
TRBJ1-1	NA	TRBV19	NA	CASEAGEAFF	TGTGCCAGTGAGGCCGGTGAAGCTTTCTTT
TRBJ2-5	NA	TRBV11-3	NA	CASSLYSEETQYF	TGTGCCAGCAGCTTATATTCGGAAGAGACCCAGTACTTC
TRBJ2-7	few	TRBV19	TRBD1	CASSVRTGGAYEQYF	TGTGCCAGTAGTGTCAGGACAGGGGGCGCCTACGAGCAGTACTTC
TRBJ1-5	NA	TRBV7-2	NA	CASSLMISGNQPQHF	TGTGCCAGCAGCTTGATGATTAGTGGCAATCAGCCCCAGCATTTT
TRBJ1-2	NA	TRBV7-9	NA	CASSPTSYGYTF	TGTGCCAGCAGCCCAACTTCCTATGGCTACACCTTC
TRBJ2-7	few	TRBV29-1	NA	CSVRPGLDSYEQYF	TGCAGCGTGCGTCCGGGACTTGACTCCTACGAGCAGTACTTC
TRBJ2-7	NA	TRBV18	NA	CASSPSGNEQYF	TGTGCCAGCTCACCCTCAGGGAACGAGCAGTACTTC
TRBJ2-5	NA	TRBV5-1	TRBD2	CASIRLAGNQETQYF	TGCGCCAGCATCAGACTAGCGGGGAACCAAGAGACCCAGTACTTC
TRBJ2-1	NA	TRBV10-3	TRBD2	CAISGLAEEGEQFF	TGTGCCATCAGCGGACTAGCGGAGGAGGGTGAGCAGTTCTTC
TRBJ2-7	NA	TRBV2	NA	CASSVQGPLEQYF	TGTGCCAGCAGTGTTCAGGGCCCCCTCGAGCAGTACTTC
TRBJ2-1	NA	TRBV6-1	NA	CASSGQAGVSYNEQFF	TGTGCCAGCAGTGGACAGGCGGGAGTATCCTACAATGAGCAGTTCTTC
TRBJ2-5	NA	TRBV5-5	TRBD1	CASSLAGQGETQYF	TGTGCCAGCAGCTTAGCTGGACAGGGGGAGACCCAGTACTTC